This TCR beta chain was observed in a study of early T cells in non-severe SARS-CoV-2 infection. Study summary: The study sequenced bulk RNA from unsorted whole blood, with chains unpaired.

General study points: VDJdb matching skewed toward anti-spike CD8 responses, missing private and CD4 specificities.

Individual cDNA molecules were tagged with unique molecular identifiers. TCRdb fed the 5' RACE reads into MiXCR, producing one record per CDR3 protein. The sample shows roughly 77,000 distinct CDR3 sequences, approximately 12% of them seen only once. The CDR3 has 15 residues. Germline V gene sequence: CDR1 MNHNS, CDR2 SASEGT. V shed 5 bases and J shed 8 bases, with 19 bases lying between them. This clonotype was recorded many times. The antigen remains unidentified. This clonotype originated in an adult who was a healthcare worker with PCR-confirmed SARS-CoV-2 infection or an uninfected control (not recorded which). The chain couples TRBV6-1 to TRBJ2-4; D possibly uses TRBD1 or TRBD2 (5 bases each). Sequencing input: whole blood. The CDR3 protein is CASSHRDVIADIQYF. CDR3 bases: TGTGCCAGCAGTCACCGGGACGTCATCGCGGACATTCAGTACTTC.